One sample yielded the 31 T cell receptor beta chains listed below, sequenced in a study of cytomegalovirus exposure and HLA in healthy donors. PCR amplification relied on 60 Vbeta primers (plus 13 Jbeta primers). Sequenced by immunoSEQ multiplex PCR; TCRdb stores in-frame clones only, minus some. Here the sample spans approximately 200,000 clones, less than 80% being singletons. Source material: PBMCs. The receptors originated from a woman under 40 in good health and CMV-seropositive.

This rearrangement joins TRBV7-9 to TRBJ1-4; 9 bases align to TRBD1. The ends lost 3 bases at V and 7 bases at J; junction bases unmatched: 9. Germline CDR1 reads SEHNR; CDR2 reads FQNEAQ (reference sequence). CDR3 length equals 16 residues. DNA of the CDR3: TGTGCCAGCAGCTTCCGCGGTACAGGGGGCGGTGAAAAACTGTTTTTT. This codes for CASSFRGTGGGEKLFF.

The chain recombines TRBV5-1 with TRBJ2-3, with D possibly matching TRBD1 (5 bases). Germline CDR1 and CDR2: SGHRS and YFSETQ. The CDR3 has 15 amino acids. Deletions cut 0 bases from V and 0 bases from J, with 8 bases between. The DNA of the CDR3 is TGCGCCAGCAGCTTGGATACAGGCAGCACAGATACGCAGTATTTT. This encodes CASSLDTGSTDTQYF.

This clone was counted a single time. The chain uses TRBV27 and TRBJ2-7; D may be TRBD1 (6 bases). Germline CDR1 and CDR2: MNHEY and SMNVEV (reference sequence). The germline V and J ends were trimmed by 4 bases and 2 bases, with 9 bases remaining between them. The CDR3 runs to 13 residues. This CDR3 reads CASSSDSPYEQYF. As DNA, the CDR3 is TGTGCCAGCAGTTCGGACAGTCCCTACGAGCAGTACTTC.

The chain joins TRBV2 to TRBJ2-5, with D possibly TRBD1 on 6 matching bases. The V gene's germline CDR1 is SNHLY and CDR2 FYNNEI. V was pared by 5 bases and J by 5 bases, with 18 bases between. CDR3 length: 15 residues. The CDR3 bases are TGTGCCAGCAGTCCCGCCGGACAGCACGAGGAGACCCAGTACTTC. The encoded protein is CASSPAGQHEETQYF.

This rearrangement joins TRBV27 to TRBJ1-2; TRBD1 might be the D (5 bases). Germline assignment: CDR1 MNHEY and CDR2 SMNVEV (reference sequence). Trimming cost V 3 bases and J 4 bases, with 12 bases left between them. The CDR3 consists of 14 residues. The CDR3 coding sequence is TGTGCCAGCAGTTTCGTGGGGCGCGGCTATGGCTACACCTTC. Translated: CASSFVGRGYGYTF.

This clone was observed once. CDR3 in DNA: TGCGCCAGCAGCCCGGGGCAGGGGGCGTCGATGACTGAAGCTTTCTTT. It is translated as CASSPGQGASMTEAFF. The chain is built from TRBV4-3 and TRBJ1-1; 8 bases are shared with TRBD1. Germline assignment: CDR1 LGHNA and CDR2 YSLEER. J gave up 5 bases and V 4 bases, and 12 bases lay outside the gene matches. This CDR3 contains 16 residues.

The rearrangement uses TRBV5-8 and TRBJ1-2; D not certain. The CDR3 is 14 residues long. The V gene lost 2 bases and the J gene lost 8 bases, with 16 bases spanning the gap. Germline V gene data show CDR1 as SGHTS and CDR2 as YDEGEE. The CDR3 nucleotides read TGTGCCAGCAGCTTCCTCGGCCCCGCGGAAGGCTACACCTTC. Residues: CASSFLGPAEGYTF. Together with reference TRBV5-8 and TRBJ1-2, the CDR3 gives the full variable domain: EAGVTQSPTHLIKTRGQQATLRCSPISGHTSVYWYQQALGLGLQFLLWYDEGEERNRGNFPPRFSGRQFPNYSSELNVNALELEDSALYLCASSFLGPAEGYTFGSGTRLTVV.

The chain recombines TRBV2 with TRBJ1-2; D remains unclear. Germline CDR1 SNHLY, CDR2 FYNNEI. CDR3 length: 14 residues. V shed 5 bases and J shed 7 bases, with 17 bases lying between them. This CDR3 is CASSQDGISGGYTF. CDR3 nucleotide sequence: TGTGCCAGCAGTCAAGACGGGATCTCTGGTGGCTACACCTTC.

The genes are TRBV5-1 and TRBJ1-3; D perhaps matches TRBD1 (5 bases). CDR1 and CDR2 from the germline V gene are SGHRS and YFSETQ. The CDR3 extends over 15 amino acids. V lost 4 bases and J lost 0, with 11 bases in between. CDR3 nucleotides: TGCGCCAGCAGCGTTGACAGCTCCTCTGGAAACACCATATATTTT. This translates into CASSVDSSSGNTIYF.

In nucleotides, the CDR3 is TGTGCCATCAGTGGAGCGGGAGAGGCGCAAGAGACCCAGTACTTC. It specifies CAISGAGEAQETQYF. The chain links TRBV10-3 to TRBJ2-5; 8 bases line up with TRBD2. Per germline, CDR1 ENHRY and CDR2 SYGVKD. The CDR3 runs 15 residues. Trimming at V came to 4 bases and at J to 2 bases, leaving 6 bases not matched to a gene.

The chain carries TRBV30 and TRBJ1-5, with D hard to call. CDR3 length: 14 amino acids. The V end lost 0 bases, the J end lost 4 bases, and 10 bases lay between the germline ends. Germline V gene data show CDR1 as GTSNPN and CDR2 as SVGIG (reference sequence). In nucleotides, the CDR3 is TGTGCCTGGAGTGTCGCGGCCCTGAATCAGCCCCAGCATTTT. Protein: CAWSVAALNQPQHF.

The chain combines TRBV7-7 with TRBJ1-4, with TRBD1 matching 9 bases. In germline, CDR1 is SSHAT, CDR2 FNYEAQ (reference sequence). The V and J ends lost 3 bases and 7 bases, in that order; junction bases with no gene match: 3. This CDR3 has 14 amino acids. CDR3: CASSFGTGLEKLFF. CDR3 DNA: TGTGCCAGCAGCTTCGGGACAGGGCTTGAAAAACTGTTTTTT.

V and J are TRBV5-6 and TRBJ2-7, with a possible D match to TRBD2 (6 bases). Deletions cut 2 bases from V and 5 bases from J, with 14 bases between. Germline CDR1 SGHDT, CDR2 YYEEEE. The CDR3 sequence is 14 residues long. DNA of the CDR3: TGTGCCAGCAGCTTACCGGGGGATTGGAACGAGCAGTACTTC. This sequence encodes CASSLPGDWNEQYF. The whole variable domain, remainder taken from reference TRBV5-6 and TRBJ2-7, is DAGVTQSPTHLIKTRGQQVTLRCSPKSGHDTVSWYQQALGQGPQFIFQYYEEEERQRGNFPDRFSGHQFPNYSSELNVNALLLGDSALYLCASSLPGDWNEQYFGPGTRLTVT.

This clone was recorded once. The chain joins TRBV6-6 to TRBJ2-5, with D unclear. The CDR3 is 15 residues long. V was shortened by 4 bases and J by 1 base, with 13 bases between the two germline ends. CDR1 is MNHNY and CDR2 is SVGAGI in the germline V gene (reference sequence). The CDR3 DNA follows: TGTGCCAGCAGTTTCCTTAAGAGAGCCCAAGAGACCCAGTACTTC. It codes for CASSFLKRAQETQYF.

The chain couples TRBV2 to TRBJ1-2, with 8 positions matching TRBD1. Germline trimming cut 2 bases from V and 7 bases from J; bases unmatched to any gene: 3. Germline loops: CDR1 SNHLY, CDR2 FYNNEI. This CDR3 is built from 13 residues. The CDR3 region has the DNA TGTGCCAGCAGTGAATGGACAGGGCTTGGCTACACCTTC. Its translation is CASSEWTGLGYTF.

The chain uses TRBV11-2 and TRBJ1-4; possibly TRBD1 for D (5 bases). The germline V and J ends were trimmed by 5 bases and 5 bases, with 21 bases remaining between them. This CDR3 has 17 residues. Per the germline V gene, CDR1 is SGHAT and CDR2 is FQNNGV. The CDR3 sequence is CASSQRGVLAINEKLFF. The CDR3 nucleotides read TGTGCCAGCAGCCAACGAGGGGTACTAGCTATAAATGAAAAACTGTTTTTT.

The chain has TRBV30 and TRBJ2-5, with TRBD2 matching over 9 bases. Germline values: CDR1 GTSNPN, CDR2 SVGIG (reference sequence). The CDR3 is made up of 15 amino acids. V was pared by 0 bases and J by 4 bases, with 6 bases of the junction left unmatched. The CDR3 nucleotides are TGTGCCTGGAGTGTATTCCTAGCGGGAAGAGAGACCCAGTACTTC. Amino acids: CAWSVFLAGRETQYF.

This clone was seen more than once but under ten times. The gene calls are TRBV5-1 and TRBJ2-2; 9 bases match TRBD1. With V trimmed by 4 bases and J by 7 bases, 8 bases remained unmatched. This CDR3 contains 15 residues. CDR1 is SGHRS, CDR2 YFSETQ, per germline. CDR3 loop: CASSPLDRGDGELFF. CDR3 nucleotides: TGCGCCAGCAGCCCTTTAGACAGGGGGGACGGGGAGCTGTTTTTT.

In its sample, this clone was seen a few times. The chain carries TRBV11-2 and TRBJ2-3, with TRBD2 identical over 11 bases. Germline CDR1 is SGHAT and CDR2 is FQNNGV. This CDR3 contains 19 residues. The V segment lost 5 bases and the J segment 0 bases; nucleotides outside the gene matches: 13. This CDR3 is CASSVTGTSGSPSTDTQYF. CDR3 nucleotide sequence: TGTGCCAGCAGCGTAACCGGGACTAGCGGTTCTCCTAGCACAGATACGCAGTATTTT.

V gene TRBV6-1 combines with J gene TRBJ2-7, with D tentatively TRBD1 (5 bases). The CDR3 has 15 amino acids. Trimming removed 4 bases at V and 2 bases at J, with 15 bases between. In germline, CDR1 is MNHNS, CDR2 SASEGT. The DNA for the CDR3 is TGTGCCAGCAGTGGAACAGGTAGAGGCGCCTACGAGCAGTACTTC. As protein: CASSGTGRGAYEQYF.

This clone was counted only a few times. The chain carries TRBV29-1 and TRBJ2-7; TRBD1 agrees at 9 bases. The CDR3 sequence is 19 residues long. Germline CDR1 reads SQVTM; CDR2 reads ANQGSEA. Trimming removed 0 bases from V and 3 bases from J; junction bases left unmatched: 18. The CDR3 reads CSVEEQRDRAELGVYEQYF. The CDR3 bases are TGCAGCGTTGAAGAGCAGAGGGACAGGGCAGAATTGGGGGTCTACGAGCAGTACTTC.

The chain combines TRBV5-6 with TRBJ1-2; D is ambiguous. Germline V gives CDR1 SGHDT, CDR2 YYEEEE. V was pared by 4 bases and J by 5 bases, with 18 bases between. The CDR3 totals 15 residues. The CDR3 loop reads CASSPDPDGGYGYTF. The CDR3 region has the DNA TGTGCCAGCAGCCCCGATCCGGACGGAGGGTATGGCTACACCTTC.

The chain joins TRBV7-2 to TRBJ2-4; TRBD2 aligns across 7 bases. The V gene's germline CDR1 is SGHTA and CDR2 FQGNSA. With 3 bases clipped from V and 8 bases from J, the junction kept 10 bases outside the gene matches. The CDR3 has 15 amino acids. For the CDR3, the DNA is TGTGCCAGCAGCTTTTCCGGCTGGGGGGGGGACATTCAGTACTTC. As protein: CASSFSGWGGDIQYF.

This sequence joins TRBV5-4 and TRBJ2-7; TRBD1 matches 8 bases. Germline CDR1 SGHNT, CDR2 YYREEE (reference sequence). This CDR3 region has 16 residues. V was clipped by 6 bases and J by 2 bases; unmatched bases: 13. The CDR3 DNA reads TGTGCCAGCAACCAGAACCCGACAGGGGTCACCTACGAGCAGTACTTC. Translating it yields CASNQNPTGVTYEQYF.

The genes are TRBV5-6 and TRBJ2-2, with 10 bases aligning to TRBD1. With V trimmed by 5 bases and J by 4 bases, 8 bases remained unmatched. The germline CDR1 and CDR2 sequences are SGHDT and YYEEEE. This CDR3 is built from 16 residues. DNA for the CDR3: TGTGCCAGCAGACTCCGGGACAGGGGTTTCACCGGGGAGCTGTTTTTT. It specifies CASRLRDRGFTGELFF.

The gene calls are TRBV18 and TRBJ2-5; D is unresolved. The V gene lost 6 bases and the J gene lost 4 bases, with 12 bases spanning the gap. The CDR3 has 13 amino acids. Germline lookup yields CDR1 KGHSH and CDR2 LQKENI. Here the CDR3 DNA reads TGTGCCAGCTCCGACTCCAGTGGAGAGACCCAGTACTTC. Its translation is CASSDSSGETQYF. Based on the CDR3 plus reference TRBV18 and TRBJ2-5, the full variable domain is NAGVMQNPRHLVRRRGQEARLRCSPMKGHSHVYWYRQLPEEGLKFMVYLQKENIIDESGMPKERFSAEFPKEGPSILRIQQVVRGDSAAYFCASSDSSGETQYFGPGTRLLVL.

The chain joins TRBV18 to TRBJ1-1; D not certain. V dropped 4 bases and J dropped 6 bases, with 9 bases sitting between them. CDR1 is KGHSH, CDR2 LQKENI, per germline. CDR3 length: 12 residues. The DNA for the CDR3 is TGTGCCAGCTCACTTACGCAGGCTGAAGCTTTCTTT. Translated, it gives CASSLTQAEAFF.

This CDR3 reads CASSLGLLSYNEQFF. The CDR3 region has the DNA TGTGCCAGCAGCTTAGGGCTGCTCTCCTACAATGAGCAGTTCTTC. The genes are TRBV11-3 and TRBJ2-1; D unclear. Trimming removed 1 base from V and 0 bases from J, with 7 bases in between. CDR1 is SGHNT and CDR2 is YENEEA in the germline V gene. The CDR3 is made up of 15 amino acids.

This clone was detected once. V is TRBV5-1 and J is TRBJ1-2, with 7 bases aligning to TRBD1. The trim removed 4 bases at V and 4 bases at J, leaving 10 bases unmatched. This CDR3 contains 15 residues. CDR1 is SGHRS and CDR2 is YFSETQ in the germline V gene. The CDR3 protein is CASSRSTGASYGYTF. In DNA, the CDR3 is TGCGCCAGCAGCCGATCCACAGGGGCGAGCTATGGCTACACCTTC.

CDR3 sequence: CASTDVGVEGETQYF. The CDR3 DNA follows: TGTGCCAGCACCGACGTAGGGGTAGAAGGAGAGACCCAGTACTTC. This rearrangement joins TRBV2 to TRBJ2-5, with D possibly being TRBD1 (5 bases). This CDR3 contains 15 residues. The germline CDR1 and CDR2 sequences are SNHLY and FYNNEI. The V end was cut by 7 bases, the J end by 4 bases, with 19 bases between.

V and J are TRBV4-1 and TRBJ2-7; 10 nucleotides align to TRBD1. After removal of 3 bases from V and 5 bases from J, the junction contained 7 bases not matched to a gene. The CDR3 length is 15 residues. Germline V gene sequence: CDR1 MGHRA, CDR2 YSYEKL. Written as DNA, the CDR3 is TGCGCCAGCAGCCAGGTGGACAGGGGGGATCACGAGCAGTACTTC. Translation gives CASSQVDRGDHEQYF.